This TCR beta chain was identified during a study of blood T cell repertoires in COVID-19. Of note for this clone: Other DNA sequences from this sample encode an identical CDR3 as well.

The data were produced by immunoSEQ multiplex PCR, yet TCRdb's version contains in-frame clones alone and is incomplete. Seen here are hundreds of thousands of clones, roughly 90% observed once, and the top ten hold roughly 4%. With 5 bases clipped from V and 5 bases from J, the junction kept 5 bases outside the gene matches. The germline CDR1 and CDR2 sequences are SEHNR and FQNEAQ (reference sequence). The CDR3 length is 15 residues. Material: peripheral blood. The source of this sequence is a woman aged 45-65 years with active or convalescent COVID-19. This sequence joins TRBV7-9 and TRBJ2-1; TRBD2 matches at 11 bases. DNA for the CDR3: TGTGCCAGCAGCCCCCGGGGACTAGCGGACAATGAGCAGTTCTTC. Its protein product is CASSPRGLADNEQFF. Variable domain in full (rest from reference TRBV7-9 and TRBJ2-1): DTGVSQNPRHKITKRGQNVTFRCDPISEHNRLYWYRQTLGQGPEFLTYFQNEAQLEKSRLLSDRFSAERPKGSFSTLEIQRTEQGDSAMYLCASSPRGLADNEQFFGPGTRLTVL.